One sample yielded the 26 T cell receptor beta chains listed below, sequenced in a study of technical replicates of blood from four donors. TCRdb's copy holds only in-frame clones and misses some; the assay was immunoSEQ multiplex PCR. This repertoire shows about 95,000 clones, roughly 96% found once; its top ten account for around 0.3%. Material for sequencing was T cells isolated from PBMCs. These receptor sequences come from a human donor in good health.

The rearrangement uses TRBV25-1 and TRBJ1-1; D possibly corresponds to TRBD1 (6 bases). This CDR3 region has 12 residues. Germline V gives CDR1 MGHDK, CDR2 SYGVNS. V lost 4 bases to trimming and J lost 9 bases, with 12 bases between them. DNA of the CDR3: TGTGCCAGCAGTGCTATCACAGGGAAAGCTTTCTTT. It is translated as CASSAITGKAFF.

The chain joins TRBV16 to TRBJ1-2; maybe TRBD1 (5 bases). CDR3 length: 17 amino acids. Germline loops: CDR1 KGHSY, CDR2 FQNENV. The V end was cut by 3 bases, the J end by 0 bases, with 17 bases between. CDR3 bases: TGTGCCAGCAGCCACTCCCGACAGCACCCGACTAACTATGGCTACACCTTC. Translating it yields CASSHSRQHPTNYGYTF.

The CDR3 bases are TGTGCCAGCTCAACGACTAGCGGGAGGGCGTTATACGAGCAGTACTTC. Residues: CASSTTSGRALYEQYF. The chain recombines TRBV18 with TRBJ2-7; 14 bases fit TRBD2. The length of the CDR3 is 16 residues. J gave up 4 bases and V 5 bases, and 7 bases lay outside the gene matches. Germline V gives CDR1 KGHSH, CDR2 LQKENI.

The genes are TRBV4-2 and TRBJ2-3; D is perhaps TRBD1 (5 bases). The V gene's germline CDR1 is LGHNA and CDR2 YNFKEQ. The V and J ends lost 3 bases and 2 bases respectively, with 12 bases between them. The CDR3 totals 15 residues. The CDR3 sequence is CASSHLQDFTDTQYF. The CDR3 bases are TGTGCCAGCAGCCACCTACAGGATTTCACAGATACGCAGTATTTT.

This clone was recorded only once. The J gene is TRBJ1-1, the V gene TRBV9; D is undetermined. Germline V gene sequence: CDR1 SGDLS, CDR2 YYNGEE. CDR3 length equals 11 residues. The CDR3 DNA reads TGTGCAGTTAGCCGGGGTTTTAGGGCTTTCTTT. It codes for CAVSRGFRAFF.

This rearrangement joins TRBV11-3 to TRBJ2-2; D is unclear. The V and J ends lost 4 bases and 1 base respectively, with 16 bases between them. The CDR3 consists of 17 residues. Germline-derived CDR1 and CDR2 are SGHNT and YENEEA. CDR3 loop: CASSSPDRSMNTGELFF. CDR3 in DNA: TGTGCCAGCAGCTCCCCAGACCGGAGTATGAACACCGGGGAGCTGTTTTTT.

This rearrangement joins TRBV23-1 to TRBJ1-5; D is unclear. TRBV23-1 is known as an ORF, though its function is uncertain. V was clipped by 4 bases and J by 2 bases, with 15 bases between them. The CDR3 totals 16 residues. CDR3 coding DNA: TGCGCCAGCAGTCCCTCGAAGCGGATCCGCAATCAGCCCCAGCATTTT. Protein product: CASSPSKRIRNQPQHF.

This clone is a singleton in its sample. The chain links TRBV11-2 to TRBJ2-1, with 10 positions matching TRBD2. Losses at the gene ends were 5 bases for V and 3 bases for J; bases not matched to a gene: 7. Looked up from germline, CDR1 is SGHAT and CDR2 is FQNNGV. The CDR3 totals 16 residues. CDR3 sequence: CASSHPSGGIYNEQFF. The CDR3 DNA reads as TGTGCCAGCAGCCATCCTAGCGGGGGCATCTACAATGAGCAGTTCTTC.

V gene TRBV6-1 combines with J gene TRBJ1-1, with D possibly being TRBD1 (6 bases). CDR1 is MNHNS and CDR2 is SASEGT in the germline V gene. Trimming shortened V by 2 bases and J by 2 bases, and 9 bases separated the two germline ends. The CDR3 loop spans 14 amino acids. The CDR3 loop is CASSEFRGNTEAFF. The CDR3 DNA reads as TGTGCCAGCAGTGAATTCAGGGGTAACACTGAAGCTTTCTTT.

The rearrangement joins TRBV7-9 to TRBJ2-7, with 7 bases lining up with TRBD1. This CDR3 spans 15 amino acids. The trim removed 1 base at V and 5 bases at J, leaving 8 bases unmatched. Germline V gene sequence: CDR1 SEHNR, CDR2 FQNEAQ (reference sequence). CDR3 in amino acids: CASSLVGTDLDEQYF. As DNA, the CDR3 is TGTGCCAGCAGCTTAGTCGGGACAGACCTCGACGAGCAGTACTTC.

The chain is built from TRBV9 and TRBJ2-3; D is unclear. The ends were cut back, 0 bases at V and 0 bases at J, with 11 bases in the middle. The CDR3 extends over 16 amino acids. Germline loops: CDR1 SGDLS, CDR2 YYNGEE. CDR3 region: CASSVDGGSSTDTQYF. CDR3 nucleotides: TGTGCCAGCAGCGTAGATGGCGGATCTAGCACAGATACGCAGTATTTT.

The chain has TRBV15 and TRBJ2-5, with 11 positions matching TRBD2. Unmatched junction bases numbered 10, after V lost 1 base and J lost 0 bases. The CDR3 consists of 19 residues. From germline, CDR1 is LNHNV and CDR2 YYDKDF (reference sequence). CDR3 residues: CATSRVPPGLAVYQETQYF. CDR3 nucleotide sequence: TGTGCCACCAGCAGAGTCCCACCGGGACTAGCGGTTTACCAAGAGACCCAGTACTTC.

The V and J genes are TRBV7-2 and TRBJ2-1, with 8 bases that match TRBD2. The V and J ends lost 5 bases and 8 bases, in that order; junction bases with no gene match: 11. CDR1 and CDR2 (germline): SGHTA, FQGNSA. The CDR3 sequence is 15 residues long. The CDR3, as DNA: TGTGCCAGCAGCCTGTCGAGGACTAGCTTGGATGAGCAGTTCTTC. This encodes CASSLSRTSLDEQFF.

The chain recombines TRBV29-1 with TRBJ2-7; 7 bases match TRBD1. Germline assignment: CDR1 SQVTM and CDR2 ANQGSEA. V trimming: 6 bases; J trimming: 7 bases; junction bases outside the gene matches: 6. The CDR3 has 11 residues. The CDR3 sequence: CSVETGKEQYF. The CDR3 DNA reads TGCAGCGTGGAGACAGGGAAGGAGCAGTACTTC.

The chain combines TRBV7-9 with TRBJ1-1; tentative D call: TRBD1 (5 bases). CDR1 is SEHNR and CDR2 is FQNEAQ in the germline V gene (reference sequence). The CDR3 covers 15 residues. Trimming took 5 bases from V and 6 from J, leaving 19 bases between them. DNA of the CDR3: TGTGCCAGCAGCCAAAAGGGGTTGGGGCAGCCTGAAGCTTTCTTT. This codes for CASSQKGLGQPEAFF.

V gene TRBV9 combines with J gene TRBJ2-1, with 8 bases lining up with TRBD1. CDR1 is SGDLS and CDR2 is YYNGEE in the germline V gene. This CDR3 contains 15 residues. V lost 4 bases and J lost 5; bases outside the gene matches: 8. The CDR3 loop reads CASSPGTGIDNEQFF. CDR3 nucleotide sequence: TGTGCCAGCAGCCCCGGGACAGGCATCGACAATGAGCAGTTCTTC.

Here the CDR3 DNA reads TGCGCCAGCAGTGCAGGACTAGCGGATGTCTACGAGCAGTACTTC. Protein: CASSAGLADVYEQYF. The chain links TRBV5-1 to TRBJ2-7; 10 positions match TRBD2. The CDR3 covers 15 residues. Trimming at V came to 5 bases and at J to 3 bases, leaving 8 bases not matched to a gene. Germline loops: CDR1 SGHRS, CDR2 YFSETQ.

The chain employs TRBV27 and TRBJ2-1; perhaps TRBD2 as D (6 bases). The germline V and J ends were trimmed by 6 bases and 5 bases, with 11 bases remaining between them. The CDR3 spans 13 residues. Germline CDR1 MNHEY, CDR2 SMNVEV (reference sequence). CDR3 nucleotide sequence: TGTGCCAGCAGCCTAGCGCACCACAATGAGCAGTTCTTC. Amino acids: CASSLAHHNEQFF.

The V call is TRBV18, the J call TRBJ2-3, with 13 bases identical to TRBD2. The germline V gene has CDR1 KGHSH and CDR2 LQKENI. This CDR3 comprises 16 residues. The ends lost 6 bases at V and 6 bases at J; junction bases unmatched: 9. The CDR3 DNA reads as TGTGCCAGCTCGCCCGGACTAGCGGGAGTCAGTGATACGCAGTATTTT. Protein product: CASSPGLAGVSDTQYF.

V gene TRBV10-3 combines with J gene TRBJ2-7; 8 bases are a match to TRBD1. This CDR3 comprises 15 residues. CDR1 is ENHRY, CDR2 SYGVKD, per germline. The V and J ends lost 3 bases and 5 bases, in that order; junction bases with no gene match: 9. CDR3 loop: CAISEDQGAVNEQYF. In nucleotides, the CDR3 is TGTGCCATCAGTGAAGATCAGGGGGCGGTCAACGAGCAGTACTTC.

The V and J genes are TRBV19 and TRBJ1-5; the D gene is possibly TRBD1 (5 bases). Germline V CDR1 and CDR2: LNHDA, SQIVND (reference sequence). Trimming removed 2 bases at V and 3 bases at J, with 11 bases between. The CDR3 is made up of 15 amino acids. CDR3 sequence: CASSIKQGFNQPQHF. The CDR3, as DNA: TGTGCCAGTAGTATAAAGCAGGGATTCAATCAGCCCCAGCATTTT.

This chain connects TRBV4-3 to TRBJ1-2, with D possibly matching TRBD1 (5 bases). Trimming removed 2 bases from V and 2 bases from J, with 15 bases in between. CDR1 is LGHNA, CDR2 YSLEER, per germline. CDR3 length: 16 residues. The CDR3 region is CASSQRGAGMNYGYTF. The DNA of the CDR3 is TGCGCCAGCAGCCAAAGGGGAGCGGGCATGAACTATGGCTACACCTTC.

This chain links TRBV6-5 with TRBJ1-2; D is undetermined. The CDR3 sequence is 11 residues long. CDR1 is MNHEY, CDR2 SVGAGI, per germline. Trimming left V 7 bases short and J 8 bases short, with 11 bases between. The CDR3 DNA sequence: TGTGCCAGCAAACGGGAAGGAGGCTACACCTTC. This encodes CASKREGGYTF.

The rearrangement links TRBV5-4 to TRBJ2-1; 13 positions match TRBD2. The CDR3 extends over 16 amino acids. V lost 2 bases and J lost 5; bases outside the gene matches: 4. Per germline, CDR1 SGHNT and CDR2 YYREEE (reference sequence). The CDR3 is CASSFGLAGANNEQFF. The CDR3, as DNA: TGTGCCAGCAGCTTCGGACTAGCGGGAGCGAACAATGAGCAGTTCTTC. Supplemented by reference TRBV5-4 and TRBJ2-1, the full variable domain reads ETGVTQSPTHLIKTRGQQVTLRCSSQSGHNTVSWYQQALGQGPQFIFQYYREEENGRGNFPPRFSGLQFPNYSSELNVNALELDDSALYLCASSFGLAGANNEQFFGPGTRLTVL.

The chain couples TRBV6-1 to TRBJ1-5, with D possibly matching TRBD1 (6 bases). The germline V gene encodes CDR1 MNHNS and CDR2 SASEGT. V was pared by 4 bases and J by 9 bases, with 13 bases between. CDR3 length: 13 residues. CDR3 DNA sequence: TGTGCCAGCAGTGCCGACAGGCAGTGGCCCCAGCATTTT. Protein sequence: CASSADRQWPQHF.

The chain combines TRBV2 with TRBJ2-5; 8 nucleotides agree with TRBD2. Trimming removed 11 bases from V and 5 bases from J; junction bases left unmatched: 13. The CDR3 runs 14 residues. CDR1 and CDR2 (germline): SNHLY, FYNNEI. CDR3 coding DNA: TGTGCCGGCTCGGACGGGAGGGTGGTGGAGACCCAGTACTTC. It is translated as CAGSDGRVVETQYF.